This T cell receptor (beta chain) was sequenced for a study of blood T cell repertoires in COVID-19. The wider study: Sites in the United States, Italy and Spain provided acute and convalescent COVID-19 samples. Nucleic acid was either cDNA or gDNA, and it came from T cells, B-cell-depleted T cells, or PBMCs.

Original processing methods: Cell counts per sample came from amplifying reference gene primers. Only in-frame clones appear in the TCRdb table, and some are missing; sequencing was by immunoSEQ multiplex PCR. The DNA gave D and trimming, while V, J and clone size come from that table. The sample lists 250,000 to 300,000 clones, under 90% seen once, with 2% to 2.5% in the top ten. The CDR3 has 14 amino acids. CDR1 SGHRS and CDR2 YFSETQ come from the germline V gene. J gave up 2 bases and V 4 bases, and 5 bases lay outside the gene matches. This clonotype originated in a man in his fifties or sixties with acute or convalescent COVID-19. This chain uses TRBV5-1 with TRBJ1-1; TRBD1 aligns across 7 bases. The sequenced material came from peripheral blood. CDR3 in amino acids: CASSGGTANTEAFF. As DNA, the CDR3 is TGCGCCAGCAGCGGCGGGACAGCTAACACTGAAGCTTTCTTT.